Following are 6 T cell receptor beta chains from one sample sequenced in a study of cytomegalovirus exposure and HLA in healthy donors. Primers: 60 Vbeta forward and 13 Jbeta reverse. Clones were read by immunoSEQ multiplex PCR, and TCRdb kept only the in-frame ones, dropping some. The table lists around 140,000 clones, approximately 82% of them singletons. Input material: PBMCs. The receptors come from a woman aged 40 to 55 in good health and CMV-seronegative.

The chain employs TRBV5-6 and TRBJ2-7, with 11 bases aligning to TRBD2. With V trimmed by 0 bases and J by 7 bases, 9 bases remained unmatched. Germline V lookup: CDR1 SGHDT, CDR2 YYEEEE. The CDR3 contains 16 residues. CDR3 sequence: CASSLAVGLAEGEQYF. The CDR3 DNA reads as TGTGCCAGCAGCTTGGCCGTGGGACTAGCGGAGGGGGAGCAGTACTTC.

The rearrangement uses TRBV27 and TRBJ2-1, with 12 positions matching TRBD2. V dropped 3 bases and J dropped 9; count of bases not matched to a gene: 9. Germline loops: CDR1 MNHEY, CDR2 SMNVEV (reference sequence). The CDR3 has 16 residues. This CDR3 reads CASSFGTSGRFGEQFF. CDR3 DNA sequence: TGTGCCAGCAGTTTCGGTACTAGCGGGAGGTTCGGTGAGCAGTTCTTC.

The chain is built from TRBV7-3 and TRBJ2-5, with D hard to call. CDR1 and CDR2 from the germline V gene are SGHTA and FQGTGA. CDR3 size: 14 residues. The germline V and J ends were trimmed by 0 bases and 4 bases, with 9 bases remaining between them. CDR3 in DNA: TGTGCCAGCAGCTTAACGGGCATGACAGAGACCCAGTACTTC. Amino acid sequence: CASSLTGMTETQYF.

The chain recombines TRBV6-6 with TRBJ2-5; 9 nucleotides match TRBD1. CDR1 MNHNY and CDR2 SVGAGI come from the germline V gene (reference sequence). CDR3 length equals 15 residues. Germline trimming cut 6 bases from V and 3 bases from J; bases unmatched to any gene: 8. The CDR3 DNA reads TGTGCCAGCAGGGAAGGGGGGACAGGGAAAGAGACCCAGTACTTC. The encoded protein is CASREGGTGKETQYF.

In its sample, this clone was seen a few times. The chain carries TRBV6-5 and TRBJ1-1; possible D gene TRBD1, 5 bases. Germline assignment: CDR1 MNHEY and CDR2 SVGAGI. V dropped 7 bases and J dropped 11 bases, with 20 bases sitting between them. This CDR3 region has 13 residues. The CDR3 protein is CASNKPLGGDAFF. The CDR3 DNA sequence: TGTGCCAGCAATAAACCTCTCGGGGGGGACGCTTTCTTT.

The rearrangement links TRBV28 to TRBJ2-5; D is possibly TRBD2 (9 bases). The V and J ends lost 6 bases and 2 bases respectively, with 37 bases between them. CDR1 is MDHEN, CDR2 SYDVKM, per germline. This CDR3 has 22 residues. The CDR3, as DNA: TGTGCCAGCAGGGACAGGGCCTACCTAGCGGGAACAGATGCGGGAGGGCAAGAGACCCAGTACTTC. Encoded protein: CASRDRAYLAGTDAGGQETQYF.